Listed below are T cell receptor beta chains from one sample, sequenced in a study of regulatory T cells in long-lasting Graves disease. MiXCR, applied by TCRdb to the multiplex PCR reads, yields one record per CDR3 protein. The data contain almost 450,000 distinct CDR3 sequences, about a sixth of them singletons. This sample was also put to use in a study of T cells in Graves' hyperthyroidism and ophthalmopathy.

Sequenced here: peripheral blood mononuclear cells (PBMCs), sampled at new diagnosis, from a patient treated with antithyroid drugs. The receptors derive from a woman in her thirties with Graves disease. The CDR3 runs from the conserved cysteine through the conserved F or W. The D gene is left open where the match is weak. For some rows the clone size is stated as once, few or many, or as a class when expanded; others skip it.

CDR3 DNA,CDR3 protein,V gene,J gene,clone size,D gene
TGTGCCTGGGGACCCCCCGGGACAGCTTCGAACACTGAAGCTTTCTTT,CAWGPPGTASNTEAFF,TRBV30,TRBJ1-1,many,TRBD1
TGTGCCAGTAGATCCTGGAATACGCAGTATTTT,CASRSWNTQYF,TRBV19,TRBJ2-3,once,.
TGCGCCAGCAGCTTGGGGGCAAGAAACAATGAGCAGTTCTTC,CASSLGARNNEQFF,TRBV5-1,TRBJ2-1,.,.
TGTGCCAGCAGTTTGCTACCCAACTACGAGCAGTACTTC,CASSLLPNYEQYF,TRBV6-5,TRBJ2-7,few,.
TGTGCCAGCAGCGGAGGGCGGGGGTACTATGGCTACACCTTC,CASSGGRGYYGYTF,TRBV7-2,TRBJ1-2,many,.
TGTGCCAGCAGTTTATTGACAGGGCACACGAACTATGGCTACACCTTC,CASSLLTGHTNYGYTF,TRBV28,TRBJ1-2,many,TRBD1
TGTGCCAGCATACACAGGGGACTTATCGAGCAGTACTTC,CASIHRGLIEQYF,TRBV25-1,TRBJ2-7,.,.
TGCAGTGCTCGACTCATGAGGCAAAACATTCAGTACTTC,CSARLMRQNIQYF,TRBV20-1,TRBJ2-4,many,.
TGCGCCAGCAGCCCCCCAGGGGGCACAGATACGCAGTATTTT,CASSPPGGTDTQYF,TRBV5-1,TRBJ2-3,many,.
TGTGCCAGCAGTAACAGGGTTCGCACTGAAGCTTTCTTT,CASSNRVRTEAFF,TRBV13,TRBJ1-1,many,.
TGTGCCAGTAGTATAGATGGCAGGGGGCATCAGCCCCAGCATTTT,CASSIDGRGHQPQHF,TRBV19,TRBJ1-5,few,TRBD1
TGCAGTCTCCGGACAGGGGTGTATGGCTACACCTTC,CSLRTGVYGYTF,TRBV20-1,TRBJ1-2,many,TRBD1
TGCGCCAGCAGCCCAGGTAGCGGGAGCTACTCCTACGAGCAGTACTTC,CASSPGSGSYSYEQYF,TRBV4-1,TRBJ2-7,many,TRBD2
TGTGCCAAAGCAGACGGAGCAACTAATGAAAAACTGTTTTTT,CAKADGATNEKLFF,TRBV19,TRBJ1-4,.,.
TGTGCCAGCAGCACCTCCCCACCAGGGGGGCGTGGTGATACGCAGTATTTT,CASSTSPPGGRGDTQYF,TRBV13,TRBJ2-3,few,.
TGTGCCGGCGAATACAGGGCACAAGAGACCCAGTACTTC,CAGEYRAQETQYF,TRBV2,TRBJ2-5,many,.
TGTGCCAGCAGCCGACAGGCGCTCAATGAAAAACTGTTTTTT,CASSRQALNEKLFF,TRBV14,TRBJ1-4,.,.
TGTGCCAGTAGACCCCAGGGCTATGGCTACACCTTC,CASRPQGYGYTF,TRBV19,TRBJ1-2,many,.
TGTGCCAGCAGTTACTCGTCAGGAGGAGACGAGCAGTACTTC,CASSYSSGGDEQYF,TRBV6-5,TRBJ2-7,many,.
TGTGCCAGCAGTTACTCCCAGGGGAGGTGGAATTCACCCCTCCACTTT,CASSYSQGRWNSPLHF,TRBV6-5,TRBJ1-6,many,.
TGCGCCAGCAGCGGACCGGCGGCGAATGAGCAGTTCTTC,CASSGPAANEQFF,TRBV10-2,TRBJ2-1,many,.
TGTGCCAGCAGCTTTAGGACTAGCGGGACCTACAATGAGCAGTTCTTC,CASSFRTSGTYNEQFF,TRBV7-8,TRBJ2-1,many,TRBD2
TGTGCCAGCAAAACCGGGACTAGCGGGAAGTTTGAGACCCAGTACTTC,CASKTGTSGKFETQYF,TRBV6-1,TRBJ2-5,many,TRBD2
TGTGCCAGCTCACCCCCTAGCGGGAGTGGTGGCGGGACCCAGTACTTC,CASSPPSGSGGGTQYF,TRBV18,TRBJ2-5,many,TRBD2
TGTGCCAGCAGCCATCGCCCCCCCTACGAGCAGTACTTC,CASSHRPPYEQYF,TRBV3-2,TRBJ2-7,many,.
TGTGCCAGCAGTTTAGCGGGAGTTCGTCCCGATACGCAGTATTTT,CASSLAGVRPDTQYF,TRBV28,TRBJ2-3,many,TRBD2
TGTGCCAGCCCACCAGACGGGACCGAGCAGTACTTC,CASPPDGTEQYF,TRBV18,TRBJ2-7,few,.
TGTGCCATCAGTGAGTCAATACCAGACAGGGGAATAAACACAGATACGCAGTATTTT,CAISESIPDRGINTDTQYF,TRBV10-3,TRBJ2-3,many,TRBD1
TGCGCCAGCAGCTTTAGCGGGAGCTTAATCAACGAGCAGTACTTC,CASSFSGSLINEQYF,TRBV5-1,TRBJ2-7,.,TRBD2
TGTGCCAGCAGTTACCTCGGGAGAGTCTCCTACAATGAGCAGTTCTTC,CASSYLGRVSYNEQFF,TRBV6-9,TRBJ2-1,few,.
TGCGCCAGCAGCTTGGGAATCTTGTACAATCAGCAGTTCTTC,CASSLGILYNQQFF,TRBV5-1,TRBJ2-1,.,.
TGTGCCAGCAGTTCCGGGACAGGGTTCTCCAGCTCCTACAATGAGCAGTTCTTC,CASSSGTGFSSSYNEQFF,TRBV12-3/TRBV12-4,TRBJ2-1,many,TRBD1
TGTGCCAGCAGTTATCCCCGACTAGCGGGAGGAAAATACGAGCAGTACTTC,CASSYPRLAGGKYEQYF,TRBV6-5,TRBJ2-7,.,TRBD2
TGTGCCAGCAGTCCACCGGGGGGACCTAGAGGTAATGAGCAGTTCTTC,CASSPPGGPRGNEQFF,TRBV27,TRBJ2-1,.,TRBD2
TGTGCCAGCAGCCATCGTGGGGCCGGAAACTCCTACGAGCAGTACTTC,CASSHRGAGNSYEQYF,TRBV3-1,TRBJ2-7,many,.
TGCAGCGTTGAACGAGGACAAATGGGACCTGAAGCTTTCTTT,CSVERGQMGPEAFF,TRBV29-1,TRBJ1-1,many,.
TGTGCCAGCAGCCTACATGGGACAGGGACTGGAAACACCATATATTTT,CASSLHGTGTGNTIYF,TRBV7-8,TRBJ1-3,many,TRBD1
TGTGCCAGCAGTGGTAGCGGGACTACGAATGAGCAGTTCTTC,CASSGSGTTNEQFF,TRBV2,TRBJ2-1,many,TRBD2
TGTGCCAGCAGCTTGAGGCCCGGGGGGAAGGTCACTGAAGCTTTCTTT,CASSLRPGGKVTEAFF,TRBV11-2,TRBJ1-1,many,.
TGTGCCAGCAGTACACCCCGAGGGAGAAACTCCTACAATGAGCAGTTCTTC,CASSTPRGRNSYNEQFF,TRBV27,TRBJ2-1,many,.
TGTGCCACCAGCAGAGAGAAAACACGACGAAAAATTCTTCACAATGAGCAGTTCTTC,CATSREKTRRKILHNEQFF,TRBV15,TRBJ2-1,.,.
TGTGCCAGCAGCTTGCGGAGGGACAGAAGCCCGGAAAAACTGTTTTTT,CASSLRRDRSPEKLFF,TRBV7-2,TRBJ1-4,.,TRBD1
TGTGCCACCAGCAGAGGGAGGGGTCCCTCAGATACGCAGTATTTT,CATSRGRGPSDTQYF,TRBV15,TRBJ2-3,many,.
TGTGCCAGCAGCCCCCCGGGTTTGCCGGGAGGTAATTCACCCCTCCACTTT,CASSPPGLPGGNSPLHF,TRBV7-9,TRBJ1-6,few,.
TGTGCCTGGAGTGTACGCGGGAGCACAGATACGCAGTATTTT,CAWSVRGSTDTQYF,TRBV30,TRBJ2-3,many,.
TGTGCCAGCAGTTACTCCGGATTCTCGGGACGGTTAAAGAACACTGAAGCTTTCTTT,CASSYSGFSGRLKNTEAFF,TRBV6-2/TRBV6-3,TRBJ1-1,many,.
TGTGCCAGCAGCCTCTATGGGACACCTGATTATGGCTACACCTTC,CASSLYGTPDYGYTF,TRBV7-9,TRBJ1-2,many,.
TGTGCCAGCAGCTTCAGCAAGACACCTAGCACAGATACGCAGTATTTT,CASSFSKTPSTDTQYF,TRBV7-9,TRBJ2-3,.,.
TGTGCCAGCTCGCGGGACCCTATCACAGATACGCAGTATTTT,CASSRDPITDTQYF,TRBV11-1,TRBJ2-3,few,.
TGTGCCAGCCGGGACAGGGTAGGCGAGGATTCACCCCTCCACTTT,CASRDRVGEDSPLHF,TRBV27,TRBJ1-6,few,TRBD1
TGTGCCAGCAGTTACTCTCAGGGGGCTAATCAGCCCCAGCATTTT,CASSYSQGANQPQHF,TRBV6-5,TRBJ1-5,many,TRBD1
TGTGCCAGCAGCCGAGGGGCGGGAGGAGGGAAGTTCTTC,CASSRGAGGGKFF,TRBV7-8,TRBJ2-1,.,TRBD2
TGTGCCAGCAGTTTTCAATCGTGGGGGGGACATCAAAACACCGGGGAGCTGTTTTTT,CASSFQSWGGHQNTGELFF,TRBV28,TRBJ2-2,many,.
TGTGCCAGTAGTACCCGGGACAGGGAAGTGAATGAGCAGTTCTTC,CASSTRDREVNEQFF,TRBV19,TRBJ2-1,.,TRBD1